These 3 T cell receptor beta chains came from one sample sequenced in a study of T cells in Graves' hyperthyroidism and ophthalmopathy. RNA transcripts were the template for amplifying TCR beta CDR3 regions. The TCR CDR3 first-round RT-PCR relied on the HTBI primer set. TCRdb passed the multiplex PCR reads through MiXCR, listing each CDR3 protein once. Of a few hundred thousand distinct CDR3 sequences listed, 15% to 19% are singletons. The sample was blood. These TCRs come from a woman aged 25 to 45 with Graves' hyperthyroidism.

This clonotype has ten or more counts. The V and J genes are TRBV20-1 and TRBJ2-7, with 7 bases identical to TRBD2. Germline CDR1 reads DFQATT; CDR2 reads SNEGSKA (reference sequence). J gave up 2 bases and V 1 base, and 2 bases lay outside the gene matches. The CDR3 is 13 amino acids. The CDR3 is CSARVTSTYEQYF. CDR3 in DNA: TGCAGTGCTAGAGTGACTAGCACCTACGAGCAGTACTTC.

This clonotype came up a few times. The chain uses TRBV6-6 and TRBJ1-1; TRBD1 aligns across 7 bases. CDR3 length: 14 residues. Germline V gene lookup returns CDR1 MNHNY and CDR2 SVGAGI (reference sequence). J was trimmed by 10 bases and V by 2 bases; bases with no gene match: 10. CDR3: CASSYDREVVGAFF. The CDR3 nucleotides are TGTGCCAGCAGTTACGACAGGGAGGTGGTTGGAGCTTTCTTT.

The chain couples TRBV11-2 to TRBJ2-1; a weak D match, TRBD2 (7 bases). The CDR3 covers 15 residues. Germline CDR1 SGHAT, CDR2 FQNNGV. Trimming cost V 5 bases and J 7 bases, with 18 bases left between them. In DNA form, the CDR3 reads TGTGCCAGCAGCCCGGGGGCGGGAGAATGGAATGAGCAGTTCTTC. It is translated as CASSPGAGEWNEQFF.